The source of this TCR beta chain is a study of shared clonotypes between healthy human individuals. Study-level findings and limits: Since donors were few, the genetic and exposure-history diversity represented was limited.

Sequencing used immunoSEQ multiplex PCR; TCRdb keeps in-frame clones, though not all of them. Of hundreds of thousands of clones in the sample, more than 75% were seen once. Of note for this clone: The antigen is undetermined.

The CDR3 has 14 residues. Germline V gene sequence: CDR1 MDHEN, CDR2 SYDVKM. The V end was cut by 2 bases, the J end by 2 bases, with 9 bases between. This TCR was recovered from a woman in her thirties or forties in good health. Some clones in this sample may be carry-over from other donors' samples. The sample taken for sequencing was PBMCs. The chain uses TRBV28 and TRBJ1-2; TRBD1 might be the D (6 bases). CDR3 region: CASSLEGGNYGYTF. The CDR3 nucleotides are TGTGCCAGCAGTTTAGAAGGGGGAAACTATGGCTACACCTTC.